The entry below gives a single TCR beta chain sequence along with its context. These data come from a study of human T cells and chemical hapten exposure. Time point indicated: patch test 1, 2 weeks after DPC sensitization. The treatment is: therapeutic diphenylcyclopropenone sensitization with weekly scalp DPC. Trimming cost V 1 base and J 5 bases, with 15 bases left between them. The CDR3 covers 15 residues. From germline, CDR1 is MGHRA and CDR2 YSYEKL. TCRdb itself ran the RACE reads through MiXCR, one entry per CDR3 protein. There are more than 65,000 distinct CDR3 sequences in the sample; approximately 10% occur only once, and about 1.3% lies in the top ten.

The chain combines TRBV4-1 with TRBJ2-7, with a possible D match to TRBD2 (5 bases). This sequence was found in a woman between 50 and 59 years old with alopecia areata. Some clones in this sample may be carry-over from other donors' samples. This sample comprised whole blood, obtained in connection with sensitization to the hapten diphenylcyclopropenone (DPC). CDR3 nucleotide sequence: TGCGCCAGCAGCCAAGTGAGTCTGTCGAGGGACGAGCAGTACTTC. Translation: CASSQVSLSRDEQYF.